This is a list of T cell receptor beta chains from one sample in a study of identifying expanded T cells in peripheral blood. Clones were read by immunoSEQ multiplex PCR, and TCRdb kept only the in-frame ones, dropping some. Among 100,000 to 150,000 clones listed, 86% were seen once. The source material was blood. The receptors shown here come from a person between 18 and 75 years old in good health. Each CDR3 is given with its conserved first and last residue. A D gene is named only where the DNA matches it firmly. A clone size is listed for some rows: how often the clone was seen (once, few, many), or a class if it is expanded.

NA | TRBJ1-5 | TRBV7-2 | NA | CASSLGRSNQPQHF | TGTGCCAGCAGCTTAGGACGTAGCAATCAGCCCCAGCATTTT
once | TRBJ2-5 | TRBV2 | TRBD2 | CASAGLAGGRQETQYF | TGTGCCAGCGCTGGACTAGCGGGAGGAAGGCAAGAGACCCAGTACTTC
NA | TRBJ2-3 | TRBV18 | TRBD1 | CASSPIGQGSTDTQYF | TGTGCCAGCTCACCTATTGGACAGGGGAGCACAGATACGCAGTATTTT
NA | TRBJ1-1 | TRBV9 | TRBD1 | CASSALGQRNTEAFF | TGTGCCAGCAGCGCCCTGGGACAGAGAAACACTGAAGCTTTCTTT
few | TRBJ2-7 | TRBV5-1 | TRBD1 | CASSLGQDEQYF | TGCGCCAGCAGCTTAGGACAGGACGAGCAGTACTTC
NA | TRBJ1-3 | TRBV6-1 | NA | CASSLDLSSGNTIYF | TGTGCCAGCAGCTTAGACCTGAGCTCTGGAAACACCATATATTTT
NA | TRBJ2-3 | TRBV6-1 | NA | CASNERTTDTQYF | TGTGCCAGCAATGAGCGAACCACAGATACGCAGTATTTT
NA | TRBJ1-5 | TRBV19 | NA | CASSIVSISNQPQHF | TGTGCCAGTAGTATTGTTTCGATCAGCAATCAGCCCCAGCATTTT
NA | TRBJ1-5 | TRBV5-5 | TRBD1 | CASSEVITGGQPQHF | TGTGCCAGCAGCGAAGTGATCACAGGGGGGCAGCCCCAGCATTTT
NA | TRBJ2-3 | TRBV7-3 | NA | CASSLLYGRDGDTQYF | TGTGCCAGCAGCTTATTGTATGGCCGGGACGGAGATACGCAGTATTTT
NA | TRBJ2-1 | TRBV6-4 | NA | CASSDVPSASYNEQFF | TGTGCCAGCAGTGACGTCCCTAGCGCATCCTACAATGAGCAGTTCTTC
NA | TRBJ2-7 | TRBV25-1 | NA | CASSGIRGAGDLREQYF | TGTGCCAGCAGTGGTATCCGGGGGGCGGGGGACTTACGAGAGCAGTACTTC
NA | TRBJ2-3 | TRBV5-4 | TRBD2 | CAHRGGGYTDTQYF | TGTGCCCATCGCGGGGGAGGGTACACAGATACGCAGTATTTT
NA | TRBJ1-2 | TRBV6-5 | NA | CASSRTDYGYTF | TGTGCCAGCAGTCGGACAGACTATGGCTACACCTTC
NA | TRBJ1-2 | TRBV10-2 | TRBD1 | CASSEGDSYGYTF | TGCGCCAGCAGTGAGGGGGACAGCTATGGCTACACCTTC
NA | TRBJ2-3 | TRBV10-3 | NA | CAISRDGGGSDTQYF | TGTGCCATCAGTAGGGACGGAGGGGGCTCAGATACGCAGTATTTT
NA | TRBJ1-1 | TRBV5-1 | TRBD1 | CASSPLLQGVMDTEAFF | TGCGCCAGCAGCCCCCTGCTACAGGGGGTGATGGACACTGAAGCTTTCTTT
NA | TRBJ2-7 | TRBV6-6 | TRBD1 | CASGDREVYEQYF | TGTGCCAGCGGAGACAGGGAAGTGTACGAGCAGTACTTC
NA | TRBJ1-5 | TRBV18 | NA | CASSPRQGNQPQHF | TGTGCCAGCTCACCTCGGCAGGGGAATCAGCCCCAGCATTTT
NA | TRBJ1-1 | TRBV6-1 | NA | CASSAGLTAMNTEAFF | TGTGCCAGCAGTGCGGGTCTCACAGCAATGAACACTGAAGCTTTCTTT
NA | TRBJ2-1 | TRBV2 | TRBD1 | CASLRDRDVEQFF | TGTGCCAGCCTCCGGGACAGGGACGTTGAGCAGTTCTTC
NA | TRBJ2-7 | TRBV14 | NA | CASSPPGLYEQYF | TGTGCCAGCAGCCCTCCGGGTTTGTACGAGCAGTACTTC
NA | TRBJ2-7 | TRBV2 | TRBD2 | CASRGTSGGSDEQYF | TGTGCCAGCAGGGGGACTAGCGGGGGATCGGACGAGCAGTACTTC
NA | TRBJ1-2 | TRBV14 | NA | CASSQVTVYGYTF | TGTGCCAGCAGCCAAGTAACAGTCTATGGCTACACCTTC
NA | TRBJ1-4 | TRBV28 | NA | CASSEAALRGKLFF | TGTGCCAGCAGTGAGGCTGCCCTAAGGGGAAAGCTGTTTTTT
NA | TRBJ1-2 | TRBV5-1 | NA | CASSLGPVDGYTF | TGCGCCAGCAGCTTGGGACCCGTCGATGGCTACACCTTC
NA | TRBJ2-7 | TRBV5-1 | NA | CASSWLATSYEQYF | TGCGCCAGCAGCTGGCTAGCGACCTCCTACGAGCAGTACTTC
NA | TRBJ2-1 | TRBV5-4 | TRBD2 | CASSSKAGPSYNEQFF | TGTGCCAGCAGCTCCAAAGCGGGGCCCTCCTACAATGAGCAGTTCTTC
once | TRBJ2-1 | TRBV28 | NA | CASSVAAGHNEQFF | TGTGCCAGCAGCGTAGCGGCGGGTCACAATGAGCAGTTCTTC
NA | TRBJ2-7 | TRBV7-6 | NA | CASSLSGIEQYF | TGTGCCAGCAGCTTATCAGGGATCGAGCAGTACTTC
NA | TRBJ2-7 | TRBV4-1 | TRBD1 | CASSHLPGTGGYEQYF | TGCGCCAGCAGCCACCTGCCCGGGACAGGGGGCTACGAGCAGTACTTC
NA | TRBJ2-5 | TRBV19 | TRBD1 | CASSGQVSETQYF | TGTGCCAGCAGTGGACAGGTGTCGGAGACCCAGTACTTC
NA | TRBJ1-2 | TRBV27 | NA | CASSLTGTNYGYTF | TGTGCCAGCAGTTTAACCGGCACTAACTATGGCTACACCTTC
NA | TRBJ2-7 | TRBV23-1 | TRBD1 | CAITGTGSYEQYF | TGCGCCATAACCGGGACAGGCTCCTACGAGCAGTACTTC
NA | TRBJ2-7 | TRBV28 | TRBD1 | CASRVWDRPYEQYF | TGTGCCAGCAGAGTCTGGGACAGACCCTACGAGCAGTACTTC
NA | TRBJ1-5 | TRBV6-6 | NA | CASSYSANQPQHF | TGTGCCAGCAGTTACTCGGCGAATCAGCCCCAGCATTTT
NA | TRBJ2-7 | TRBV7-9 | NA | CASSLAEGNEQYF | TGTGCCAGCAGCTTAGCGGAGGGGAATGAGCAGTACTTC
NA | TRBJ2-7 | TRBV29-1 | TRBD1 | CSVEELTDRGYEQYF | TGCAGCGTTGAAGAACTTACGGACAGGGGGTACGAGCAGTACTTC
NA | TRBJ1-3 | TRBV25-1 | NA | CASRTIPGNTIYF | TGTGCCAGCAGAACAATTCCTGGAAACACCATATATTTT
NA | TRBJ2-7 | TRBV10-3 | NA | CAISPGQNSYEQYF | TGTGCCATCAGCCCCGGACAGAACTCCTACGAGCAGTACTTC